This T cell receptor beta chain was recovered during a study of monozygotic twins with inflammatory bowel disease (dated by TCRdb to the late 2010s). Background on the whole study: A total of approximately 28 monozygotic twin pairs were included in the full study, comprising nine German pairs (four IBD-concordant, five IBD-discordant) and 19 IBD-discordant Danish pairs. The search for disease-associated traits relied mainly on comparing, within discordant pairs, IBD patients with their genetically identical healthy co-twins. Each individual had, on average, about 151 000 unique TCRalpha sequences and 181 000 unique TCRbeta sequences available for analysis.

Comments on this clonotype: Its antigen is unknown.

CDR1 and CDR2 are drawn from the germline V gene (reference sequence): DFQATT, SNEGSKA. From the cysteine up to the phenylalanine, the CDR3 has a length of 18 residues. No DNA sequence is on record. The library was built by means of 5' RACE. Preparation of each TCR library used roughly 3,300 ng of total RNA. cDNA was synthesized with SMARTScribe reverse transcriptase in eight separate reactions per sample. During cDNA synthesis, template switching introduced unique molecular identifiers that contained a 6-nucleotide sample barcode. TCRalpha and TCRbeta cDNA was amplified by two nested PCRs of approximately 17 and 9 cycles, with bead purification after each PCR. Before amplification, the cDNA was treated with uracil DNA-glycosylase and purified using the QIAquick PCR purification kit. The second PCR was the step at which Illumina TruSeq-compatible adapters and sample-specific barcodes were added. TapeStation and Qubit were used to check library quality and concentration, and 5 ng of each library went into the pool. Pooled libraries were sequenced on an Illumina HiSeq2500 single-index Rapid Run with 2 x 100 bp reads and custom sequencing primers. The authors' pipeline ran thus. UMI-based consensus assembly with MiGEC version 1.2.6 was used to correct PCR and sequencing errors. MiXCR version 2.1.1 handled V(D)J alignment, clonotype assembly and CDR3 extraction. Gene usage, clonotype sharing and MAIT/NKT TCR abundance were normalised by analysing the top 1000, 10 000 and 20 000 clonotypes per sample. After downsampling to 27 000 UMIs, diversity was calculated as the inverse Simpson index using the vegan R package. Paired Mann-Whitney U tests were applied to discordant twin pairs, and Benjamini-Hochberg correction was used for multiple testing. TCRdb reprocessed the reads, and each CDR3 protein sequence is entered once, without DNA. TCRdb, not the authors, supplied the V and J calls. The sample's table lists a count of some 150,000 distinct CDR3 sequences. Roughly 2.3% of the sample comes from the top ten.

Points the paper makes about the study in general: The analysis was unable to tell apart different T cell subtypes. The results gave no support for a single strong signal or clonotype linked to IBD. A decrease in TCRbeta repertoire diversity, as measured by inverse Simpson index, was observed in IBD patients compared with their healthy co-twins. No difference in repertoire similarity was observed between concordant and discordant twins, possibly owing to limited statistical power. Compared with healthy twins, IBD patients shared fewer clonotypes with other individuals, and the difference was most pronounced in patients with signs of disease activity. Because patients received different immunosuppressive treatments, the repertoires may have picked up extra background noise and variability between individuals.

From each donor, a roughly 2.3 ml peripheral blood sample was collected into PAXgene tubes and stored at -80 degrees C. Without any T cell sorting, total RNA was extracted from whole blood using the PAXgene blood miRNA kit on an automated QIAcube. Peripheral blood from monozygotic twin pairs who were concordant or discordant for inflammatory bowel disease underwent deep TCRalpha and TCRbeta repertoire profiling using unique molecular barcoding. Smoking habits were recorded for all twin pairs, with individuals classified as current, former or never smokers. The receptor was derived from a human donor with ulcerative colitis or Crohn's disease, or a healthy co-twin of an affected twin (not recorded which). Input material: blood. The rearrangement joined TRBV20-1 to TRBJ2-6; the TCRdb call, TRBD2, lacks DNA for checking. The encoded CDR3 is CSARVGTSGPSGANVLTF.